This T cell receptor (beta chain) came from a study of T cells after yellow fever vaccination. Findings and caveats of the study: FACS-sorted repertoires could contain abundant clonotypes contaminating from the bulk population. The secondary T-cell response peaked on day 5, not day 15, but was weaker. Most primary-vaccination clones recurred post-booster (roughly 96% CD4, 88% CD8).

A remark on this clonotype: The target antigen is unknown.

Trimming left V 6 bases short and J 4 bases short, with 17 bases between. The CDR3 length is 16 residues. The germline V gene has CDR1 KGHDR and CDR2 SFDVKD. It was through 5'RACE template switching that TCR cDNA was made, with a universal primer site and UMIs added. One entry per CDR3 protein results from TCRdb running MiXCR on the 5' RACE reads. Here the sample spans hundreds of thousands of distinct CDR3 sequences, approximately 8% being singletons. V gene TRBV24-1 combines with J gene TRBJ2-2; D uncertain. The sequences come from PBMCs, collected about 41 days after the first yellow fever vaccination. This TCR was recovered from a man younger than 35 who received the YFV17D yellow fever vaccine. CDR3 loop: CATSPTHSPSTGELFF. CDR3 coding DNA: TGTGCCACCAGTCCGACACACTCTCCGAGCACCGGGGAGCTGTTTTTT.